This TCR beta chain came from a study of OX40 agonist ivuxolimab in advanced cancers. Produced via immunoSEQ multiplex PCR; TCRdb's table is partial and in-frame only. The repertoire holds tens of thousands of clones, 85% seen once, with 2.5% to 3.5% in the top ten. The CDR3 length is 15 residues. This TCR was sampled from an adult with an advanced solid tumor such as melanoma, head and neck, liver or kidney cancer. This chain links TRBV12-2 with TRBJ1-3. TRBV12-2 is assigned pseudogene status. The sample in question was CD4+ or CD8+ T cells sorted from blood, obtained in a trial of the OX40 agonist ivuxolimab. CDR3 region: CASRLAEDSGNTIYF. CDR3 DNA: TGTGCAAGTCGCTTAGCGGAGGACTCTGGAAACACCATATATTTT.